This TCR beta chain was observed in a study of blood T cell repertoires in COVID-19. Study background: The study drew acute and convalescent COVID-19 samples from the United States, Italy and Spain. T cells, B-cell-depleted T cells, or PBMCs supplied cDNA or gDNA.

The germline V and J ends were trimmed by 1 base and 5 bases, with 4 bases remaining between them. This CDR3 has 12 amino acids. Germline CDR1 reads SGHDT; CDR2 reads YYEEEE. The authors' processing: Estimated nucleated cell counts came from reference gene primer amplification. The assay was immunoSEQ multiplex PCR, and TCRdb's table has in-frame clones only and misses some. Clone size and the V and J calls come from that table; the DNA yielded D and trimming. The sample lists around 100,000 clones, roughly 90% seen once, with roughly 6.2% in the top ten. This clone showed up just a few times. The sample taken for sequencing was peripheral blood. J is TRBJ1-5 and V is TRBV5-6; D remains ambiguous. This TCR derives from a human donor in a cohort sampled during active COVID-19. Here the CDR3 DNA reads TGTGCCAGCAGCTTGTTAGATCAGCCCCAGCATTTT. It translates to CASSLLDQPQHF.